Below are 13 T cell receptor beta chains sequenced from a single sample in a study of blood T cell repertoires in COVID-19 (dated by TCRdb to the early 2020s). Library preparation employed the immunoSEQ multiplex PCR assay. The source is immuneACCESS, and TCRdb retained only in-frame sequences with V and J called. Part of the clones is not carried over; for the studies checked, unresolved V genes explain less than half of this, and the remainder is unexplained. Recorded for this sample are about 69,000 clones; around 90% of them occurred a single time. The ten largest clones represent less than 6% of the sample. The sequencing input was peripheral blood. The receptors originated from a woman aged 60-75 years with active COVID-19.

The J gene is TRBJ2-5, the V gene TRBV5-5; no clear D. CDR1 SGHKS and CDR2 YYEKEE come from the germline V gene (reference sequence). The CDR3 has 13 residues. V lost 2 bases, J lost 1 base, and 6 bases lay in between. The CDR3 nucleotides read TGTGCCAGCAGCTTCGGTCCCCAAGAGACCCAGTACTTC. Protein sequence: CASSFGPQETQYF. Looking up the rest from reference TRBV5-5 and TRBJ2-5 gives the full variable domain: DAGVTQSPTHLIKTRGQQVTLRCSPISGHKSVSWYQQVLGQGPQFIFQYYEKEERGRGNFPDRFSARQFPNYSSELNVNALLLGDSALYLCASSFGPQETQYFGPGTRLLVL.

This sequence joins TRBV28 and TRBJ1-2; D unclear. In germline, CDR1 is MDHEN, CDR2 SYDVKM. The CDR3 loop spans 15 amino acids. Deletions cut 6 bases from V and 6 bases from J, with 20 bases between. CDR3 protein: CASSFRRRATDGYTF. CDR3 bases: TGTGCCAGCAGCTTCCGCCGGAGGGCCACGGATGGCTACACCTTC.

This rearrangement joins TRBV28 to TRBJ2-7; D not resolved. Germline CDR1 MDHEN, CDR2 SYDVKM. The V end was cut by 2 bases, the J end by 6 bases, with 8 bases between. The CDR3 runs to 12 residues. This CDR3 is CASSLLVGEQYF. The CDR3 DNA reads as TGTGCCAGCAGTTTACTCGTCGGCGAGCAGTACTTC.

J is TRBJ2-3 and V is TRBV24-1; TRBD1 agrees at 9 bases. Germline assignment: CDR1 KGHDR and CDR2 SFDVKD. The V and J ends lost 0 bases and 0 bases, in that order; junction bases with no gene match: 3. The CDR3 has 17 amino acids. CDR3 protein: CATSDLPGQGSTDTQYF. DNA of the CDR3: TGTGCCACCAGTGATTTGCCGGGACAGGGAAGCACAGATACGCAGTATTTT.

The V gene is TRBV11-2, the J gene TRBJ2-3; 8 positions agree with TRBD2. The ends lost 4 bases at V and 3 bases at J; junction bases unmatched: 9. This CDR3 comprises 16 residues. The germline CDR1 and CDR2 sequences are SGHAT and FQNNGV. CDR3 region: CASSSKAGVWTDTQYF. The CDR3 coding sequence is TGTGCCAGCAGCTCTAAAGCGGGAGTCTGGACAGATACGCAGTATTTT.

The chain recombines TRBV27 with TRBJ2-7; 8 nucleotides line up with TRBD2. Germline CDR1 MNHEY, CDR2 SMNVEV (reference sequence). The CDR3 extends over 18 amino acids. J gave up 4 bases and V 5 bases, and 19 bases lay outside the gene matches. The chain's CDR3 is CASSHPPRGAGVLYEQYF. The DNA of the CDR3 is TGTGCCAGCAGTCACCCCCCCCGGGGAGCGGGAGTTCTTTACGAGCAGTACTTC.

The chain joins TRBV28 to TRBJ1-2; a weak D match, TRBD1 (5 bases). Germline assignment: CDR1 MDHEN and CDR2 SYDVKM. There are 13 residues in the CDR3. With 6 bases removed from V and 8 bases from J, the gap between germline ends came to 16 bases. The CDR3 region has the DNA TGTGCCAGCAGACCTGACACAGGCCGCGGCTACACCTTC. It yields the protein CASRPDTGRGYTF.

The chain links TRBV6-6 to TRBJ1-1; 9 bases fit TRBD1. The CDR3 covers 14 residues. J gave up 3 bases and V 4 bases, and 3 bases lay outside the gene matches. CDR1 MNHNY and CDR2 SVGAGI come from the germline V gene (reference sequence). The CDR3 region has the DNA TGTGCCAGCAGTTTCCGGGACAGGGACACTGAAGCTTTCTTT. Its protein product is CASSFRDRDTEAFF.

The chain recombines TRBV7-9 with TRBJ1-2; maybe TRBD1 (6 bases). The CDR3 sequence is 17 residues long. The germline CDR1 and CDR2 sequences are SEHNR and FQNEAQ (reference sequence). V was pared by 5 bases and J by 3 bases, with 22 bases between. CDR3 amino acids: CASSPAGHTDLDYGYTF. The DNA of the CDR3 is TGTGCCAGCAGCCCAGCGGGACATACAGACTTAGACTATGGCTACACCTTC.

The chain employs TRBV27 and TRBJ2-7; D is perhaps TRBD2 (6 bases). Germline CDR1 is MNHEY and CDR2 is SMNVEV (reference sequence). The germline V and J ends were trimmed by 6 bases and 3 bases, with 15 bases remaining between them. CDR3 length: 14 amino acids. As DNA, the CDR3 is TGTGCCAGCAGCCAACACCTCGGGGGCTACGAGCAGTACTTC. Its translation is CASSQHLGGYEQYF.

The chain joins TRBV27 to TRBJ1-1; 7 nucleotides line up with TRBD1. The CDR3 contains 17 residues. Germline V lookup: CDR1 MNHEY, CDR2 SMNVEV (reference sequence). V shed 6 bases, J shed 0 bases, and the junction held 13 bases outside the gene matches. CDR3 sequence (DNA): TGTGCCAGCAGGCAAAGACAGGGTAGGTTGATGAACACTGAAGCTTTCTTT. Encoded protein: CASRQRQGRLMNTEAFF.

The genes are TRBV28 and TRBJ1-1; D possibly corresponds to TRBD1 (5 bases). V lost 8 bases and J 4 bases, leaving 11 bases between the germline ends. This CDR3 contains 12 residues. In germline, CDR1 is MDHEN, CDR2 SYDVKM. The CDR3 DNA is TGTGCCAGCGCAGGGAGGGTCACTGAAGCTTTCTTT. It specifies CASAGRVTEAFF.

In DNA form, the CDR3 reads TGTGCCAGCAGCTCGGCCCAGGGGGCTGGGGAGACCCAGTACTTC. Protein sequence: CASSSAQGAGETQYF. The chain joins TRBV7-2 to TRBJ2-5, with 8 bases aligning to TRBD1. V dropped 4 bases and J dropped 5; count of bases not matched to a gene: 9. The CDR3 is 15 residues long. Germline lookup yields CDR1 SGHTA and CDR2 FQGNSA.